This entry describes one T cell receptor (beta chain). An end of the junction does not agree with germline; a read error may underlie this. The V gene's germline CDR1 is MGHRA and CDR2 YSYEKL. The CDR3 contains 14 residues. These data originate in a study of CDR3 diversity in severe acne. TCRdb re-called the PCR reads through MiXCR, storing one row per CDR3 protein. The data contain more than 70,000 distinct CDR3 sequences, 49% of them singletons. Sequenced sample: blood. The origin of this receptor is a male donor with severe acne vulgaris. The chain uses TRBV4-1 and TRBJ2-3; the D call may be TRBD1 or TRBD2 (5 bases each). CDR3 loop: CAGSQTWGTDTQYF. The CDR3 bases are TGCGCCGGCAGCCAGACCTGGGGGACAGATACGCAGTATTTT.